These 14 T cell receptor beta chains share one sample of origin, sequenced in a study of blood T cell repertoires in COVID-19. Clones were read by immunoSEQ multiplex PCR, and TCRdb kept only the in-frame ones, dropping some. The table records 250,000 or so clones, about 91% of them present only once. Sequences were obtained from PBMCs or T cells enriched from blood (not recorded which). Receptor source: a middle-aged woman with acute COVID-19.

The chain employs TRBV19 and TRBJ2-7, with D uncertain. Trimming pared 4 bases from V and 1 base from J, leaving 17 bases between. The length of the CDR3 is 16 residues. Germline V gives CDR1 LNHDA, CDR2 SQIVND (reference sequence). CDR3 in DNA: TGTGCCAGTAGTAGCCCGCGTTTCGGTTCTTCCTACGAGCAGTACTTC. This encodes CASSSPRFGSSYEQYF.

The rearrangement links TRBV3-1 (or the pseudogene TRBV3-2) to TRBJ2-5; TRBD2 aligns across 14 bases. CDR3 length: 18 residues. Germline CDR1 is LGHDT and CDR2 is YNNKEL (reference sequence). The junction had 8 bases not matched to a gene; V was cut back by 0 bases and J by 5 bases. In DNA form, the CDR3 reads TGTGCCAGCAGCCAAGACTTGGGACTAGCGGGAGTCCGGGAGACCCAGTACTTC. Protein: CASSQDLGLAGVRETQYF.

This rearrangement joins TRBV7-9 to TRBJ2-1; TRBD2 aligns across 8 bases. J gave up 4 bases and V 5 bases, and 10 bases lay outside the gene matches. This CDR3 has 16 residues. The germline CDR1 and CDR2 sequences are SEHNR and FQNEAQ (reference sequence). CDR3 DNA: TGTGCCAGCAGCGGGTGGACTAGCCCAGGGTACAATGAGCAGTTCTTC. Translated: CASSGWTSPGYNEQFF.

V usage is TRBV30 and J usage is TRBJ2-1; TRBD2 matches at 7 bases. CDR3 length: 12 residues. Germline CDR1 reads GTSNPN; CDR2 reads SVGIG (reference sequence). V lost 0 bases to trimming and J lost 9 bases; unmatched junction nucleotides: 2. The DNA of the CDR3 is TGTGCCTGGAGTGTACTAGCGATTGAGCAGTTCTTC. It codes for CAWSVLAIEQFF.

The V gene is TRBV5-5, the J gene TRBJ2-7; 7 positions match TRBD2. The V gene's germline CDR1 is SGHKS and CDR2 YYEKEE (reference sequence). This CDR3 contains 14 residues. J was trimmed by 7 bases and V by 3 bases; bases with no gene match: 10. The CDR3 region is CASSSSSGSREQYV. CDR3 in DNA: TGTGCCAGCAGCTCGTCTAGCGGTTCGAGGGAGCAGTACGTC.

The rearrangement joins TRBV5-6 to TRBJ2-2; TRBD1 aligns across 8 bases. Per germline, CDR1 SGHDT and CDR2 YYEEEE. J gave up 4 bases and V 1 base, and 3 bases lay outside the gene matches. The CDR3 length is 15 residues. In DNA form, the CDR3 reads TGTGCCAGCAGCTTGAGCAGGGGGCGCACCGGGGAGCTGTTTTTT. As protein: CASSLSRGRTGELFF.

This sequence joins TRBV6-5 and TRBJ2-1; tentatively, D is TRBD2 (5 bases). Deletions cut 4 bases from V and 2 bases from J, with 12 bases between. This CDR3 is built from 15 residues. The germline gives CDR1 MNHEY, CDR2 SVGAGI. DNA of the CDR3: TGTGCCAGCAGTTCCGACCGGGAACCCTACAATGAGCAGTTCTTC. It yields the protein CASSSDREPYNEQFF.

This clone was recorded once. V and J are TRBV11-2 and TRBJ1-3; D is uncertain. V lost 1 base, J lost 0 bases, and 7 bases lay in between. The germline V gene has CDR1 SGHAT and CDR2 FQNNGV. The CDR3 totals 15 residues. CDR3 amino acids: CASSLGQSSGNTIYF. In nucleotides, the CDR3 is TGTGCCAGCAGCTTAGGACAAAGCTCTGGAAACACCATATATTTT.

The CDR3 here is CASSPRVIDEQFF. CDR3 bases: TGTGCCAGCAGCCCGAGGGTTATTGATGAGCAGTTCTTC. The rearrangement joins TRBV14 to TRBJ2-1, with D maybe TRBD2 (5 bases). Deletions cut 4 bases from V and 8 bases from J, with 12 bases between. The CDR3 has 13 amino acids. The V gene's germline CDR1 is SGHDN and CDR2 FVKESK.

The rearrangement links TRBV10-3 to TRBJ1-2; no definite D call. The CDR3 is 13 amino acids. V was trimmed by 0 bases and J by 7 bases, leaving 9 bases between them. Germline CDR1 reads ENHRY; CDR2 reads SYGVKD. The CDR3 region has the DNA TGTGCCATCAGTGAGTCGGGAGGCAGTGGCTACACCTTC. Encoded protein: CAISESGGSGYTF.

Details on this clone: The junction differs from germline at one of its ends, possibly a read error. The chain uses TRBV2 and TRBJ2-3; the match to TRBD2 covers 7 bases. This CDR3 is 12 amino acids long. The germline V gene has CDR1 SNHLY and CDR2 FYNNEI. The CDR3 DNA reads TGTGCCAGCAGTGTTGGGGGGGAGGGCCAGGGTTTT. Translation: CASSVGGEGQGF.

The V call is TRBV7-8, the J call TRBJ1-4; 7 bases agree with TRBD1. This CDR3 is built from 14 residues. J gave up 7 bases and V 6 bases, and 8 bases lay outside the gene matches. Germline V gives CDR1 SGHVS, CDR2 FQNEAQ. The CDR3 loop reads CASRGGRGVEKLFF. The CDR3 DNA follows: TGTGCCAGCAGGGGGGGCAGGGGGGTTGAAAAACTGTTTTTT.

The gene calls are TRBV6-5 and TRBJ2-5; a weak D match, TRBD1 (5 bases). Germline assignment: CDR1 MNHEY and CDR2 SVGAGI. The CDR3 has 13 residues. The germline V and J ends were trimmed by 6 bases and 5 bases, with 13 bases remaining between them. Here the CDR3 reads CASRDRGYETQYF. The CDR3 DNA sequence: TGTGCCAGCAGAGACAGAGGCTATGAGACCCAGTACTTC.

The rearrangement joins TRBV5-4 to TRBJ2-5; 10 nucleotides match TRBD1. The germline V gene has CDR1 SGHNT and CDR2 YYREEE (reference sequence). The CDR3 sequence is 16 residues long. With 4 bases clipped from V and 4 bases from J, the junction kept 10 bases outside the gene matches. DNA of the CDR3: TGTGCCAGCAGCGACGGCCGGGACAGGGGTGGAGAGACCCAGTACTTC. It codes for CASSDGRDRGGETQYF.